A selection of T cell receptor beta chains follows, all from one sample in a study of cytomegalovirus exposure and HLA in healthy donors. Here immunoSEQ multiplex PCR was the method, and the copy in TCRdb shows in-frame clones only, minus some. This sample has roughly 190,000 clones; about 77% occur once, and the top ten carry approximately 2%. The specimen was PBMCs. These receptors came from a young woman in good health and CMV-seropositive. CDR3s include the opening cysteine and the closing phenylalanine or tryptophan. The D gene is left open where the match is weak. Some rows have no size entry. The others give once, few or many, or a class for an expanded clone.

j_gene: TRBJ1-2
abundance: -
len: 13
d_gene: TRBD1
v_gene: TRBV6-1
CDR3nt: TGTGCCAGCAGCGGGACAGGTTCGTATGGCTACACCTTC
CDR3aa: CASSGTGSYGYTF

j_gene: TRBJ2-5
abundance: once
len: 11
d_gene: -
v_gene: TRBV7-7
CDR3nt: TGTGCCAGCCGGGTGAAAGAGACCCAGTACTTC
CDR3aa: CASRVKETQYF

j_gene: TRBJ1-2
abundance: -
len: 14
d_gene: -
v_gene: TRBV7-8
CDR3nt: TGTGCCAGCAGCTTAGCCGGGGTCGGCTATGGCTACACCTTC
CDR3aa: CASSLAGVGYGYTF

j_gene: TRBJ2-3
abundance: -
len: 14
d_gene: -
v_gene: TRBV9
CDR3nt: TGTGCCAGCAGCGTCACCGGAAGGGGAGATACGCAGTATTTT
CDR3aa: CASSVTGRGDTQYF

j_gene: TRBJ2-5
abundance: -
len: 13
d_gene: -
v_gene: TRBV9
CDR3nt: TGTGCCAGCAGCGTAGTCGGCGGGGAGACCCAGTACTTC
CDR3aa: CASSVVGGETQYF

j_gene: TRBJ2-3
abundance: -
len: 16
d_gene: TRBD2
v_gene: TRBV7-6
CDR3nt: TGTGCCAGCAGCTACGGACTAGCGGGAGGGTCAGATACGCAGTATTTT
CDR3aa: CASSYGLAGGSDTQYF

j_gene: TRBJ1-1
abundance: -
len: 18
d_gene: -
v_gene: TRBV7-3
CDR3nt: TGTGCCAGCAGCTTAAGCCCACCGACAGCTTTGTATGGGACTGAAGCTTTCTTT
CDR3aa: CASSLSPPTALYGTEAFF

j_gene: TRBJ1-1
abundance: few
len: 15
d_gene: -
v_gene: TRBV5-1
CDR3nt: TGCGCCAGCAGCTTGTCCCGGGGGGGGAACACTGAAGCTTTCTTT
CDR3aa: CASSLSRGGNTEAFF

j_gene: TRBJ2-1
abundance: few
len: 14
d_gene: TRBD2
v_gene: TRBV18
CDR3nt: TGTGCCAGCTCACCACTAGCGGGAGATCTTGAGCAGTTCTTC
CDR3aa: CASSPLAGDLEQFF

j_gene: TRBJ2-7
abundance: -
len: 13
d_gene: -
v_gene: TRBV5-1
CDR3nt: TGCGCCAGCAGCCCGGGACACTCCTACGAGCAGTACTTC
CDR3aa: CASSPGHSYEQYF

j_gene: TRBJ2-7
abundance: -
len: 15
d_gene: TRBD2
v_gene: TRBV7-9
CDR3nt: TGTGCCAGCAGCCAGCCGGGGGGACTAGCCTACGAGCAGTACTTC
CDR3aa: CASSQPGGLAYEQYF

j_gene: TRBJ1-1
abundance: -
len: 12
d_gene: -
v_gene: TRBV5-1
CDR3nt: TGCGCCAGCAGCGTACAGGGCCTTGGAGCTTTCTTT
CDR3aa: CASSVQGLGAFF

j_gene: TRBJ2-3
abundance: -
len: 14
d_gene: -
v_gene: TRBV7-9
CDR3nt: TGTGCCAGCAGCTATACAGGGGGGGCAGATACGCAGTATTTT
CDR3aa: CASSYTGGADTQYF

j_gene: TRBJ2-7
abundance: -
len: 13
d_gene: -
v_gene: TRBV5-1
CDR3nt: TGCGCCAGCAGCTTGAGCCAGGGGTACGAGCAGTACTTC
CDR3aa: CASSLSQGYEQYF

j_gene: TRBJ1-5
abundance: -
len: 15
d_gene: -
v_gene: TRBV5-1
CDR3nt: TGCGCCAGCAGCTTGGGGGACACCCCCAATCAGCCCCAGCATTTT
CDR3aa: CASSLGDTPNQPQHF

j_gene: TRBJ2-2
abundance: -
len: 18
d_gene: TRBD2
v_gene: TRBV7-2
CDR3nt: TGTGCCAGCAGCAAGAAAATTCCGGGGGGGCCCAACACCGGGGAGCTGTTTTTT
CDR3aa: CASSKKIPGGPNTGELFF

j_gene: TRBJ1-4
abundance: few
len: 16
d_gene: TRBD1
v_gene: TRBV4-1
CDR3nt: TGCGCCAGCAGCCCTCGACGGACAGGGCTTAACGAAAAACTGTTTTTT
CDR3aa: CASSPRRTGLNEKLFF